This T cell receptor (beta chain) came from a study of CD8 T cells in Susac syndrome. The germline V and J ends were trimmed by 3 bases and 10 bases, with 19 bases remaining between them. The CDR3 runs 14 residues. Germline V gene data show CDR1 as DFQATT and CDR2 as SNEGSKA (reference sequence). With random hexamers, roughly 0.45 to 1 ug RNA was reverse transcribed. Amplification of TCR beta CDR3 was carried out by immunoSEQ multiplex PCR, which covered 54 Vbeta and 13 Jbeta segments. One entry per CDR3 protein results from TCRdb running MiXCR on the immunoSEQ multiplex PCR reads. The sample shows roughly 120,000 distinct CDR3 sequences, around 94% of them seen only once.

The sequencing sample was made of CD4+ T cells from PBMCs. The clonotype was recovered from a human donor with multiple sclerosis. The chain carries TRBV20-1 and TRBJ2-1; D gene ambiguous. The CDR3, as DNA: TGCAGTGCTAGTTACCTCCCGACGATCCGGGAGCAGTTCTTC. It yields the protein CSASYLPTIREQFF.